This TCR beta chain was captured by sequencing in a study of regulatory dendritic cells for organ transplantation (dated by TCRdb to about 2017). For context, the study as a whole: To make regulatory dendritic cells, monocytes were cultured with vitamin D3 on days 0 and 4, plus IL-10 on day 4. TCRbeta repertoires were sequenced from sorted naive and memory CD4+ and CD8+ T cells before and after allostimulation with regulatory or mature dendritic cells. On day 6, LPS was added to the DC cultures so that the response of the DCs to a potent maturation-inducing agent could be evaluated.

Trimming costs V 2 bases and J 7 bases, and their ends lie 17 bases apart. The cysteine opens and the phenylalanine closes a CDR3 of 15 amino acids. The read is trimmed to its CDR3 DNA, 45 bases read in frame from base 1. The germline V gene supplies CDR1 MNHEY and CDR2 SVGAGI. The study at large found these results: Only a couple of subjects were sequenced, and the authors noted considerable between-individual heterogeneity in the alloreactive memory CD8+ T cell pool. Highly diverse repertoires were observed in naive CD4+ and CD8+ T cells, whereas lower diversity was observed in memory cells, and the most oligoclonal repertoires were found in memory CD8+ cells. Of the resting subsets, memory CD8+ T cells had the largest number of alloreactive TCR clonotypes. In both subjects, allostimulation led to expansion of memory CD8+ clones, though the expansion induced by regulatory dendritic cells appeared to be more limited than that induced by mature dendritic cells.

Sorted T cell subsets were CFSE-labeled and co-cultured for roughly five days with allogeneic regulatory or mature dendritic cells at a 1:10 DC:T ratio. Naive T cells were sorted as CD45RA+ and memory T cells as CD45RO+ CD4+ or CD8+ cells by FACS. A couple of healthy control subjects provided the T cells used for TCR sequencing. The Qiagen DNeasy Blood & Tissue Kit was used for extraction of genomic DNA. TCRbeta CDR3 regions were amplified by multiplexed two-step PCR using Vbeta-specific forward primers and Jbeta-specific reverse primers. Through the immunoSEQ service, TCRbeta libraries were sequenced on an Illumina instrument. The paper's data handling went like this. IMGT annotation was used to assign V, D and J genes, and synthetic CDR3 analogues were used to correct the counts for multiplex PCR bias. The immunoSEQ Analyzer calculated repertoire clonality as one minus the normalized Shannon entropy. Whether a clone counted as expanded was decided by Fisher's exact test with Benjamini-Hochberg false discovery rate control and a two-tailed cutoff of P<0.01. TCRdb's version of the immuneACCESS table is confined to in-frame rearrangements and falls short of the full clone set. An unresolved V gene accounts for under half of the shortfall where checked; the remainder is of unknown origin. The DNA was the basis for D and trimming; V, J and clone size are from that table. The sample table contains 15,000 to 20,000 clones; only one count was recorded for around 79% of them. Roughly 3.1% of the sample goes to the ten largest clones.

This clone was detected only a few times. There is no known antigen for this receptor. Base qualities are missing; no much larger clone stands one base away. Sequencing used memory CD4+ T cells from blood cultured with regulatory dendritic cells. In the paper's terms, the cell subset or site label means: CD45RO+ memory T cells. This clonotype originated in a human donor in good health. The sequence is built from TRBV6-5 and TRBJ1-2, with the D segment identity uncertain. The CDR3 region reads CASSYPQNGVIGYTF. The DNA sequence follows: TGTGCCAGCAGTTACCCACAAAACGGGGTGATTGGCTACACCTTC.